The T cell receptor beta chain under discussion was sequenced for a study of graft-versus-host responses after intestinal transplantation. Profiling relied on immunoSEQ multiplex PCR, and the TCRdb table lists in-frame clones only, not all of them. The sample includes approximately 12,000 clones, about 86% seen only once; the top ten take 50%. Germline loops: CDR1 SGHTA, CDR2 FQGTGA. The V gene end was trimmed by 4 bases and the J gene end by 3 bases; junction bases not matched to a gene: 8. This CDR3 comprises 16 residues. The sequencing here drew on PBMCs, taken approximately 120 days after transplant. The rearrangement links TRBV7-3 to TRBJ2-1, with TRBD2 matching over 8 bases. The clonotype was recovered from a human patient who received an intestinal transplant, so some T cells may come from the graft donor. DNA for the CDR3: TGTGCCAGCAGCTCCTTAGCGGGGTCACACTACAATGAGCAGTTCTTC. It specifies CASSSLAGSHYNEQFF.